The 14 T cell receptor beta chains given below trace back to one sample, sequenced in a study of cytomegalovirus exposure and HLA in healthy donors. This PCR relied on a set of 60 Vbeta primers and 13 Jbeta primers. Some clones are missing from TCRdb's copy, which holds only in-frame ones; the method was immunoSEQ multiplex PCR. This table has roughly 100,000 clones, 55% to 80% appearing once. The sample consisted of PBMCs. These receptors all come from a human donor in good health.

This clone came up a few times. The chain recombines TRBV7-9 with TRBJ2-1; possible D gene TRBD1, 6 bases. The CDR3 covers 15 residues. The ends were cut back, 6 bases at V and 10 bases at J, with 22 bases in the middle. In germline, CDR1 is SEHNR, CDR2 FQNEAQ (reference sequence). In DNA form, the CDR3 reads TGTGCCAGCAGAGCGCGTCGAACAGGGAAAGAGGAGCAGTTCTTC. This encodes CASRARRTGKEEQFF.

CDR3 sequence: CASSLLQGTVSPLHF. In DNA form, the CDR3 reads TGTGCCAGCAGTTTATTACAGGGAACCGTCTCACCCCTCCACTTT. The genes are TRBV27 and TRBJ1-6, with D perhaps TRBD1 (6 bases). CDR1 is MNHEY, CDR2 SMNVEV, per germline (reference sequence). V lost 1 base and J lost 10, with 14 bases in between. This CDR3 has 15 residues.

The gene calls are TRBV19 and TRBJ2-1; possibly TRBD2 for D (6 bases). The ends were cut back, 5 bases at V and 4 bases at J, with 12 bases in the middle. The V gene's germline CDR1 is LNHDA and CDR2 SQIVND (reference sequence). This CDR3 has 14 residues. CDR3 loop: CASSGRENYNEQFF. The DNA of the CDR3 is TGTGCCAGTAGTGGGCGGGAAAATTACAATGAGCAGTTCTTC.

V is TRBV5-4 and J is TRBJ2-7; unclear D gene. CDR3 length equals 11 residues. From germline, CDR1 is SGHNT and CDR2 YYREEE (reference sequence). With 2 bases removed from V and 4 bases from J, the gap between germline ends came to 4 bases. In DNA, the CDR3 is TGTGCCAGCAGCTTCGGGTACGAGCAGTACTTC. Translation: CASSFGYEQYF. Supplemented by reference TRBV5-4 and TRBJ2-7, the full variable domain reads ETGVTQSPTHLIKTRGQQVTLRCSSQSGHNTVSWYQQALGQGPQFIFQYYREEENGRGNFPPRFSGLQFPNYSSELNVNALELDDSALYLCASSFGYEQYFGPGTRLTVT.

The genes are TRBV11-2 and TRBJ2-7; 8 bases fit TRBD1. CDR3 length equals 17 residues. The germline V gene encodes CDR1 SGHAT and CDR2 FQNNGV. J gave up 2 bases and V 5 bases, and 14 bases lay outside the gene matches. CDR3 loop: CASSPRADRGLPYEQYF. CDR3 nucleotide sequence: TGTGCCAGCAGCCCCCGGGCCGACAGGGGACTGCCCTACGAGCAGTACTTC. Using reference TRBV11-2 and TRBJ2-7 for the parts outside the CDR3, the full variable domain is EAGVAQSPRYKIIEKRQSVAFWCNPISGHATLYWYQQILGQGPKLLIQFQNNGVVDDSQLPKDRFSAERLKGVDSTLKIQPAKLEDSAVYLCASSPRADRGLPYEQYFGPGTRLTVT.

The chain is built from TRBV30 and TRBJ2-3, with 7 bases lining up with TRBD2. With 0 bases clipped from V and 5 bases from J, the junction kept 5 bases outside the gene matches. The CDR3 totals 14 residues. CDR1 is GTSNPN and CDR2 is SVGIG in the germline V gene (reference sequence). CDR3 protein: CAWSVRGVRDTQYF. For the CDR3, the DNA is TGTGCCTGGAGTGTACGGGGGGTGAGAGATACGCAGTATTTT.

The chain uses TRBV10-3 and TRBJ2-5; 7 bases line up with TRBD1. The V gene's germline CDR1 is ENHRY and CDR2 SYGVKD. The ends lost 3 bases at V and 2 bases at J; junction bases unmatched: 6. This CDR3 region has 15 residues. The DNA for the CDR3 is TGTGCCATCAGTGATGACGGGACAGTACAAGAGACCCAGTACTTC. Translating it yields CAISDDGTVQETQYF.

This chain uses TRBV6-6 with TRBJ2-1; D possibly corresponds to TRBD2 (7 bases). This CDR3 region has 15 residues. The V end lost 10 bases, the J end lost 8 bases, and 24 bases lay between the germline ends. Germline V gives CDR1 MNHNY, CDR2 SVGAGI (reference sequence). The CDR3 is CATSRGGSYGDEQFF. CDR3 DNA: TGTGCCACTTCCAGGGGCGGGAGTTATGGGGATGAGCAGTTCTTC.

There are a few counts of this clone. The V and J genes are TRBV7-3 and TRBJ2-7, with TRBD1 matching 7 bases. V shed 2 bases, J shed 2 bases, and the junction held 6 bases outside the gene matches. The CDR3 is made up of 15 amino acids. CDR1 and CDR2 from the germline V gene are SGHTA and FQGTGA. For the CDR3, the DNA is TGTGCCAGCAGCTTAGAGGGGGCGGAAACCTACGAGCAGTACTTC. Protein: CASSLEGAETYEQYF. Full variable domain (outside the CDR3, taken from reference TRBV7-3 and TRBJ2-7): GAGVSQTPSNKVTEKGKYVELRCDPISGHTALYWYRQSLGQGPEFLIYFQGTGAADDSGLPNDRFFAVRPEGSVSTLKIQRTERGDSAVYLCASSLEGAETYEQYFGPGTRLTVT.

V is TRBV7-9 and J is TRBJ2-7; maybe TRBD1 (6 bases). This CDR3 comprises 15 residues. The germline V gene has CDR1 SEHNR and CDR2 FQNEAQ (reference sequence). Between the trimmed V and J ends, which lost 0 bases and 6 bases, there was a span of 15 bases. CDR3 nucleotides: TGTGCCAGCAGCTTAGCCAGGGGTGGGCAAGGCGAGCAGTACTTC. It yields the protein CASSLARGGQGEQYF.

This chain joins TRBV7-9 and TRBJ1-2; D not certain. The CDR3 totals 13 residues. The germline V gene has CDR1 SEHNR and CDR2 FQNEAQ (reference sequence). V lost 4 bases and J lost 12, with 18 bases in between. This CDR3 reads CASSSTKTLVDTF. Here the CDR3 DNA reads TGTGCCAGCAGCTCGACAAAGACACTGGTAGACACCTTC. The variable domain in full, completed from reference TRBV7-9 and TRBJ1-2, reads DTGVSQNPRHKITKRGQNVTFRCDPISEHNRLYWYRQTLGQGPEFLTYFQNEAQLEKSRLLSDRFSAERPKGSFSTLEIQRTEQGDSAMYLCASSSTKTLVDTFGSGTRLTVV.

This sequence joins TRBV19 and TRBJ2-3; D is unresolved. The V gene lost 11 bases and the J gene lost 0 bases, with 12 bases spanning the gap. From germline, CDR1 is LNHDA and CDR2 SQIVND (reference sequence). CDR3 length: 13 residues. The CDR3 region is CASAGSSTDTQYF. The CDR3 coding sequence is TGTGCCTCCGCCGGTTCTAGCACAGATACGCAGTATTTT. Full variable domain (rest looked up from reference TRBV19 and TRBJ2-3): DGGITQSPKYLFRKEGQNVTLSCEQNLNHDAMYWYRQDPGQGLRLIYYSQIVNDFQKGDIAEGYSVSREKKESFPLTVTSAQKNPTAFYLCASAGSSTDTQYFGPGTRLTVL.

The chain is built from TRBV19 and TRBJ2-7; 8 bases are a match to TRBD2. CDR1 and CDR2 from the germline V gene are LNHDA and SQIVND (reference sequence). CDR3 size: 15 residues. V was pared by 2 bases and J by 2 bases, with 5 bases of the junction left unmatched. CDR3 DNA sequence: TGTGCCAGTAGTATATCTAGCGGGCCTCCCTACGAGCAGTACTTC. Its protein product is CASSISSGPPYEQYF.

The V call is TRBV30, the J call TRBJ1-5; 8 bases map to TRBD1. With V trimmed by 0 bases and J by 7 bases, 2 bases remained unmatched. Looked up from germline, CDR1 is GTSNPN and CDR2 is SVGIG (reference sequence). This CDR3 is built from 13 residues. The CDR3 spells CAWSVRGRQPQHF. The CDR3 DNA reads TGTGCCTGGAGTGTCAGGGGGCGACAGCCCCAGCATTTT.